Listed below are T cell receptor beta chains from one sample, sequenced in a study of blood T cell repertoires in COVID-19. Measured with immunoSEQ multiplex PCR; TCRdb has only the in-frame clones, and not every one. Among under 50,000 clones listed, around four fifths were seen once. Sequenced input: peripheral blood. The receptors originated from a man aged 40-49 years with acute or convalescent COVID-19. Each CDR3 is given with its conserved first and last residue.

J: TRBJ2-2
V: TRBV19
CDR3: CASSNSGTSVGELFF

J: TRBJ2-1
V: TRBV11-2
CDR3: CASSATAYSNNEQFF

J: TRBJ1-1
V: TRBV28
CDR3: CASSPQRTGMAFF

J: TRBJ2-2
V: TRBV5-8
CDR3: CASRRRGRQGSGELFF

J: TRBJ2-7
V: TRBV6-6
CDR3: CASSRIPYEQYF

J: TRBJ1-3
V: TRBV5-4
CDR3: CASSLQVGGDFGNTIYF

J: TRBJ1-1
V: TRBV5-1
CDR3: CASSSTGNTEAFF

J: TRBJ2-2
V: TRBV6-2/TRBV6-3
CDR3: CASSRGTPSGTGELFF

J: TRBJ2-7
V: TRBV18
CDR3: CASSRPSGETYEQYF

J: TRBJ2-6
V: TRBV24-1
CDR3: CATGQGASGANVLTF

J: TRBJ1-3
V: TRBV18
CDR3: CASSPVGVPLAGNTIYF

J: TRBJ2-7
V: TRBV9
CDR3: CASSSRRGFGDEQYF

J: TRBJ2-1
V: TRBV29-1
CDR3: CSVDGGSYNEQFF

J: TRBJ1-1
V: TRBV20-1
CDR3: CSAGDFLGAFF

J: TRBJ1-6
V: TRBV5-6
CDR3: CASSSYGLNNSPLHF

J: TRBJ1-5
V: TRBV19
CDR3: CASSIDQGGKGNQPQHF

J: TRBJ2-1
V: TRBV4-1
CDR3: CASSLTGTGMMDEQFF

J: TRBJ1-2
V: TRBV27
CDR3: CASSFNRGPSNYGYTF

J: TRBJ1-2
V: TRBV11-2
CDR3: CASSLGQGAYYGYTF

J: TRBJ2-3
V: TRBV15
CDR3: CATSSPGTLPRPYF

J: TRBJ1-5
V: TRBV7-9
CDR3: CASSLSTGLNQPQHF

J: TRBJ2-5
V: TRBV24-1
CDR3: CATGTGRMQETQYF

J: TRBJ1-2
V: TRBV5-1
CDR3: CASSLTGLGGYTF

J: TRBJ1-2
V: TRBV5-1
CDR3: CASSSGTGVSGYTF

J: TRBJ2-5
V: TRBV11-2
CDR3: CASSPPSWGVETQYF

J: TRBJ1-3
V: TRBV11-2
CDR3: CASSLRTGGFLSGNTIYF

J: TRBJ1-4
V: TRBV6-5
CDR3: CASRTQGGYEKLFF

J: TRBJ1-2
V: TRBV6-5
CDR3: CASSYRDRYYGYTF

J: TRBJ1-2
V: TRBV29-1
CDR3: CSVAQTNYGYTF

J: TRBJ2-1
V: TRBV5-8
CDR3: CASSLLRGARNEQFF

J: TRBJ2-7
V: TRBV18
CDR3: CASSIAGDSYEQYF

J: TRBJ1-2
V: TRBV30
CDR3: CAWSQYREHYGYTF

J: TRBJ1-4
V: TRBV7-9
CDR3: CASSPGQQTSTNEKLFF

J: TRBJ2-2
V: TRBV28
CDR3: CASRGTGRGTGELFF

J: TRBJ2-7
V: TRBV6-5
CDR3: CASRSVSYEQYF

J: TRBJ1-2
V: TRBV9
CDR3: CASSAPSGSNYGYTF

J: TRBJ1-2
V: TRBV27
CDR3: CASIVTSFNTF

J: TRBJ2-7
V: TRBV7-8
CDR3: CASSLGGGGSYEQYF

J: TRBJ2-7
V: TRBV7-6
CDR3: CASSPVSGAYEQYF

J: TRBJ1-5
V: TRBV7-2
CDR3: CASSLVLGGNQPQHF

J: TRBJ2-5
V: TRBV19
CDR3: CASSIGIVGGTRETQYF

J: TRBJ1-5
V: TRBV18
CDR3: CASSTGHSGNQPQHF

J: TRBJ1-1
V: TRBV30
CDR3: CSSGDRDFTEAFF

J: TRBJ1-5
V: TRBV27
CDR3: CASSPGGFYQPQHF

J: TRBJ1-3
V: TRBV28
CDR3: CASNTRHSSSGNTIYF

J: TRBJ2-1
V: TRBV7-2
CDR3: CASTSRGGGATEQFF

J: TRBJ1-5
V: TRBV3-1/TRBV3-2
CDR3: CASSQGQGSQPQHF

J: TRBJ1-4
V: TRBV19
CDR3: CASSIGTGETNEKLFF

J: TRBJ1-2
V: TRBV6-1
CDR3: CASSDRDRPNYGYTF

J: TRBJ2-2
V: TRBV19
CDR3: CASSRPGQGISGELFF